This is a list of T cell receptor beta chains from one sample in a study of cytotoxic CD8 clonotypes in ibrutinib-treated CLL. Method: immunoSEQ multiplex PCR; TCRdb's copy keeps in-frame clones and lacks some. The sample has about 160,000 clones, 70% to 85% seen once. The sample here was PBMCs, taken after 24 months of ibrutinib treatment. These receptors were collected from a human donor with chronic lymphocytic leukemia. Each CDR3 is given with its conserved first and last residue. The D gene is left open where the match is weak. The size field is filled for only some rows; it gives once, few, many or a size class.

>few|TRBV6-6|TRBD1|TRBJ2-2
TGTGCCAGCAGTTACCCAGGGGGGAACACCGGGGAGCTGTTTTTT
CASSYPGGNTGELFF
>.|TRBV12-5|TRBD2|TRBJ2-1
TGTGCTAGTGGCCGCCCCAGCAGCGGGAGGGGGAATGAGCAGTTCTTC
CASGRPSSGRGNEQFF
>.|TRBV7-2|.|TRBJ2-5
TGTGCCAGCAGCCCGGGACAAATCAGGGAGACCCAGTACTTC
CASSPGQIRETQYF
>few|TRBV5-6|.|TRBJ1-3
TGTGCCAGCAGCTGGGGGTCTGGAAACACCATATATTTT
CASSWGSGNTIYF
>.|TRBV30|.|TRBJ1-2
TGTGCCTGGAGTGTCTTATCGGCGTCTGGCTACACCTTC
CAWSVLSASGYTF
>.|TRBV30|TRBD1|TRBJ2-3
TGTGCCTGGAGCACAGGGGAGACGCAGTATTTT
CAWSTGETQYF
>.|TRBV7-8|.|TRBJ2-5
TGTGCCAGCAGCTTAGCGCGTGGCCCAGAGACCCAGTACTTC
CASSLARGPETQYF
>once|TRBV29-1|.|TRBJ2-5
TGCAGCGTAGGACGATCCGGCGGAGAAGAGACCCAGTACTTC
CSVGRSGGEETQYF
>.|TRBV5-6|.|TRBJ2-2
TGTGCCAGCAGCTTGGAGACAGACAACACCGGGGAGCTGTTTTTT
CASSLETDNTGELFF
>.|TRBV28|.|TRBJ1-2
TGTGCCAGCAGCCGAGGGGTTAACTATGGCTACACCTTC
CASSRGVNYGYTF
>once|TRBV6-6|.|TRBJ1-5
TGTGCCAGCAGAGGCGGGGGCCCGCATCAGCCCCAGCATTTT
CASRGGGPHQPQHF